The 23 T cell receptor beta chains listed next were all sequenced from one sample in a study of T cells in Graves' hyperthyroidism and ophthalmopathy. The CDR3 regions of TCR beta were amplified from RNA transcripts. During a first-round RT-PCR of the TCR CDR3, the HTBI primer set was used. MiXCR was run by TCRdb on the multiplex PCR reads, yielding one entry per CDR3 protein. This sample has hundreds of thousands of distinct CDR3 sequences; 14% occur once, and the top ten carry roughly an eighth. The sequencing sample was made of blood. The receptors were sampled from a woman aged 50 to 65 with Graves' ophthalmopathy.

In regard to this clonotype: This likely comes from a read error, as the CDR3 has no conserved phenylalanine or tryptophan at its end. The chain couples TRBV12-3 or TRBV12-4 to TRBJ1-1; 8 nucleotides line up with TRBD1. The junction had 4 bases not matched to a gene; V was cut back by 5 bases and J by 2 bases. The CDR3 loop spans 14 amino acids. As DNA, the CDR3 is TGTGCCAGCAGTAGAACAGGGGGTAACACTGAAGCTTTCTTA. It is translated as CASSRTGGNTEAFL.

A single count supports this clonotype. The chain couples TRBV2 to TRBJ1-2, with TRBD1 identical over 8 bases. The V and J ends lost 7 bases and 1 base, in that order; junction bases with no gene match: 5. Germline loops: CDR1 SNHLY, CDR2 FYNNEI. This CDR3 region has 14 residues. Written as DNA, the CDR3 is TGTGCCAGCATAGGACAGGGTGGTAACTATGGCTACACCTTC. It specifies CASIGQGGNYGYTF.

The rearrangement joins TRBV28 to TRBJ2-1; TRBD2 agrees at 14 bases. The CDR3 has 19 residues. In germline, CDR1 is MDHEN, CDR2 SYDVKM. V was pared by 1 base and J by 8 bases, with 13 bases of the junction left unmatched. The chain's CDR3 is CASSLSDRGGTSGSHEQFF. CDR3 bases: TGTGCCAGCAGTTTATCGGACAGGGGTGGGACTAGCGGGAGCCATGAGCAGTTCTTC.

This clonotype was counted ten times or more. The V call is TRBV30, the J call TRBJ2-7; no firm D call. Germline values: CDR1 GTSNPN, CDR2 SVGIG (reference sequence). This CDR3 spans 12 amino acids. The V and J ends lost 1 base and 6 bases respectively, with 10 bases between them. CDR3 sequence reads: CAWSEAPSEQYF. The CDR3 DNA follows: TGTGCCTGGAGTGAGGCCCCCTCCGAGCAGTACTTC.

The chain employs TRBV7-2 and TRBJ2-7; D might be TRBD1 (5 bases). The V gene's germline CDR1 is SGHTA and CDR2 FQGNSA. V was pared by 4 bases and J by 0 bases, with 10 bases between. The CDR3 extends over 14 amino acids. CDR3 DNA sequence: TGTGCCAGCAGCTCGGACACGAGCTCCTACGAGCAGTACTTC. Amino acids: CASSSDTSSYEQYF. The variable domain in full, with the rest retrieved from reference TRBV7-2 and TRBJ2-7, is GAGVSQSPSNKVTEKGKDVELRCDPISGHTALYWYRQSLGQGLEFLIYFQGNSAPDKSGLPSDRFSAERTGGSVSTLTIQRTQQEDSAVYLCASSSDTSSYEQYFGPGTRLTVT.

The chain is built from TRBV4-3 and TRBJ1-1, with a possible D match to TRBD1 (5 bases). Germline V gene lookup returns CDR1 LGHNA and CDR2 YSLEER. V shed 0 bases and J shed 12 bases, with 23 bases lying between them. The CDR3 consists of 16 residues. The CDR3 sequence: CASSQDSATGGGLSFF. The DNA for the CDR3 is TGCGCCAGCAGCCAAGATTCGGCGACGGGGGGAGGTCTGTCTTTCTTT.

This clonotype was seen a few times. The chain couples TRBV11-1 to TRBJ1-3; D unclear. CDR1 and CDR2 from the germline V gene are SGHAT and FQDESV (reference sequence). The CDR3 sequence is 14 residues long. Trimming took 4 bases from V and 4 from J, leaving 11 bases between them. The CDR3 spells CASSSDFGGNTIYF. The CDR3 DNA follows: TGTGCCAGCAGCTCCGACTTTGGGGGAAACACCATATATTTT.

This clonotype turned up a few times. The CDR3 ends on some other residue instead of the conserved phenylalanine or tryptophan, so this is likely a read error. The CDR3 DNA sequence: TGCAGCGTTGGTGCAGATACCTACGAGCAGTACCTC. Translated: CSVGADTYEQYL. The V and J genes are TRBV29-1 and TRBJ2-7; D uncertain. The CDR3 is 12 residues long. Trimming took 4 bases from V and 2 from J, leaving 9 bases between them. Germline CDR1 is SQVTM and CDR2 is ANQGSEA.

Ten or more counts support this clonotype. The V and J genes are TRBV11-2 and TRBJ2-2; D call uncertain. V lost 2 bases and J lost 0, with 4 bases in between. In germline, CDR1 is SGHAT, CDR2 FQNNGV. CDR3 length: 14 amino acids. For the CDR3, the DNA is TGTGCCAGCAGCTTATCTCCGAACACCGGGGAGCTGTTTTTT. The encoded protein is CASSLSPNTGELFF. The variable domain in full, with the rest retrieved from reference TRBV11-2 and TRBJ2-2, is EAGVAQSPRYKIIEKRQSVAFWCNPISGHATLYWYQQILGQGPKLLIQFQNNGVVDDSQLPKDRFSAERLKGVDSTLKIQPAKLEDSAVYLCASSLSPNTGELFFGEGSRLTVL.

This rearrangement joins TRBV29-1 to TRBJ2-1; D possibly uses TRBD1 or TRBD2 (5 bases each). The CDR3 loop spans 16 amino acids. Trimming shortened V by 4 bases and J by 3 bases, and 19 bases separated the two germline ends. CDR1 SQVTM and CDR2 ANQGSEA come from the germline V gene. The CDR3 protein is CSVGGSVTGRYNEQFF. Here the CDR3 DNA reads TGCAGCGTTGGAGGCTCAGTTACGGGGCGCTACAATGAGCAGTTCTTC.

This clonotype was counted once. The chain uses TRBV7-9 and TRBJ1-1; D is perhaps TRBD1 (5 bases). Germline V gene lookup returns CDR1 SEHNR and CDR2 FQNEAQ (reference sequence). Between the trimmed V and J ends, which lost 5 bases and 0 bases, there was a span of 16 bases. The CDR3 contains 16 residues. Here the CDR3 reads CASSAPGPVMNTEAFF. CDR3 coding DNA: TGTGCCAGCAGCGCCCCGGGGCCAGTCATGAACACTGAAGCTTTCTTT. The whole variable domain, remainder taken from reference TRBV7-9 and TRBJ1-1, is DTGVSQNPRHKITKRGQNVTFRCDPISEHNRLYWYRQTLGQGPEFLTYFQNEAQLEKSRLLSDRFSAERPKGSFSTLEIQRTEQGDSAMYLCASSAPGPVMNTEAFFGQGTRLTVV.

This clonotype was found many times. The V gene is TRBV30, the J gene TRBJ2-7, with D maybe TRBD2 (6 bases). The CDR3 has 13 residues. Trimming took off 4 bases at V and 3 bases at J, with 13 bases between the two ends. The germline V gene has CDR1 GTSNPN and CDR2 SVGIG (reference sequence). The CDR3 loop is CAWTGEISYEQYF. In nucleotides, the CDR3 is TGTGCCTGGACGGGGGAGATTAGCTACGAGCAGTACTTC.

Only a few counts were recorded for this clonotype. The chain links TRBV9 to TRBJ2-3; D unresolved. V was trimmed by 3 bases and J by 8 bases, leaving 13 bases between them. Germline lookup yields CDR1 SGDLS and CDR2 YYNGEE. This CDR3 contains 13 residues. The CDR3 here is CASSEVILGTQYF. Written as DNA, the CDR3 is TGTGCCAGCAGCGAAGTGATTCTAGGTACGCAGTATTTT.

V and J are TRBV24-1 and TRBJ2-1, with D perhaps matching TRBD1 or TRBD2 (7 bases each). With 4 bases removed from V and 9 bases from J, the gap between germline ends came to 15 bases. The CDR3 contains 14 residues. Germline loops: CDR1 KGHDR, CDR2 SFDVKD. CDR3 sequence: CATSDPGGVGEQFF. CDR3 DNA sequence: TGTGCCACCAGTGACCCAGGGGGGGTCGGTGAGCAGTTCTTC.

This clonotype was recorded at least ten times. The rearrangement uses TRBV28 and TRBJ1-2; D is perhaps TRBD1 (6 bases). Looked up from germline, CDR1 is MDHEN and CDR2 is SYDVKM. This CDR3 has 17 amino acids. Deletions cut 4 bases from V and 1 base from J, with 19 bases between. This chain's CDR3 is CASSSPVGGRGNYGYTF. The CDR3 bases are TGTGCCAGCAGTTCGCCTGTCGGAGGCAGGGGTAACTATGGCTACACCTTC.

This clonotype has ten or more counts. The chain uses TRBV12-3 or TRBV12-4 and TRBJ1-5, with 8 bases aligning to TRBD1. Trimming took 3 bases from V and 9 from J; bases not matched to a gene: 4. The CDR3 length is 13 residues. CDR3 nucleotides: TGTGCCAGCAGTTTTGGGACAGGAAGGCCCCAGCATTTT. It codes for CASSFGTGRPQHF.

Ten or more counts support this clonotype. J is TRBJ2-7 and V is TRBV11-2; D is ambiguous. V was clipped by 7 bases and J by 6 bases, with 19 bases between them. Germline lookup yields CDR1 SGHAT and CDR2 FQNNGV. There are 14 residues in the CDR3. CDR3 sequence (DNA): TGTGCCAGCACCCGAACCACAAGGCCCGGCGAGCAGTACTTC. Translated, it gives CASTRTTRPGEQYF.

This clonotype was counted many times. J is TRBJ2-7 and V is TRBV20-1; TRBD2 agrees at 9 bases. The germline V gene encodes CDR1 DFQATT and CDR2 SNEGSKA (reference sequence). CDR3 size: 15 residues. Germline trimming cut 5 bases from V and 7 bases from J; bases unmatched to any gene: 15. The CDR3 nucleotides are TGCAGTGCTGGCGGGCGTCTAGCGGGAACGGGAGAGCAGTACTTC. Translating it yields CSAGGRLAGTGEQYF.

At least ten counts were recorded for this clonotype. This rearrangement joins TRBV28 to TRBJ1-4; TRBD1 matches at 7 bases. CDR3 length: 15 amino acids. Germline values: CDR1 MDHEN, CDR2 SYDVKM. Unmatched junction bases numbered 4, after V lost 3 bases and J lost 3 bases. CDR3 in DNA: TGTGCCAGCAGTTTTAGTGACAGGGCTAATGAAAAACTGTTTTTT. Its protein product is CASSFSDRANEKLFF. Full variable domain (missing parts from reference TRBV28 and TRBJ1-4): DVKVTQSSRYLVKRTGEKVFLECVQDMDHENMFWYRQDPGLGLRLIYFSYDVKMKEKGDIPEGYSVSREKKERFSLILESASTNQTSMYLCASSFSDRANEKLFFGSGTQLSVL.

The genes are TRBV6-1 and TRBJ1-5, with D tentatively TRBD1 (5 bases). The V end was cut by 5 bases, the J end by 2 bases, with 13 bases between. CDR1 and CDR2 (germline): MNHNS, SASEGT. The CDR3 totals 15 residues. CDR3 sequence: CASSTTGAGNQPQHF. CDR3 DNA sequence: TGTGCCAGCAGTACCACAGGTGCGGGCAATCAGCCCCAGCATTTT.

The genes are TRBV29-1 and TRBJ1-1, with D possibly matching TRBD1 (5 bases). The CDR3 totals 17 residues. Germline V gene lookup returns CDR1 SQVTM and CDR2 ANQGSEA. Trimming left V 2 bases short and J 6 bases short, with 25 bases between. Written as DNA, the CDR3 is TGCAGCGTTGAACCAATTCTGGAGGTGGGGGGGGACGCTGAAGCTTTCTTT. Its translation: CSVEPILEVGGDAEAFF.

This clonotype was counted at least ten times. The chain carries TRBV12-3 or TRBV12-4 and TRBJ2-7; D remains unclear. With 5 bases removed from V and 3 bases from J, the gap between germline ends came to 14 bases. The CDR3 runs 14 residues. The CDR3 is CASSLKVRSYEQYF. The CDR3, as DNA: TGTGCCAGCAGTCTAAAAGTTCGCAGCTACGAGCAGTACTTC.

The chain joins TRBV3-1 to TRBJ1-5, with D possibly TRBD1 on 5 matching bases. The CDR3 runs 16 residues. Germline CDR1 and CDR2: LGHDT and YNNKEL (reference sequence). Trimming shortened V by 5 bases and J by 4 bases, and 18 bases separated the two germline ends. The CDR3 loop reads CASSTSAGWGNQPQHF. CDR3 in DNA: TGTGCCAGCAGCACGTCGGCGGGGTGGGGGAATCAGCCCCAGCATTTT.